This TCR beta chain came from a study of blood T cells in healthy people across ages. Germline V gene data show CDR1 as MNHNS and CDR2 as SASEGT. The CDR3 has 18 amino acids. Trimming cost V 1 base and J 1 base, with 17 bases left between them. Per sample, extraction of total RNA gave at least 6 micrograms in every case. It was with a sample-barcoded 5' primer and a J-beta primer mix that a second PCR of about 7 to 12 cycles was run. Every sample produced at least 2.5 million CDR3-containing paired-end reads. TCRdb recomputed calls from the 5' RACE reads with MiXCR, one row per CDR3 protein. The data hold fewer than 600,000 distinct CDR3 sequences, with roughly a quarter observed a single time. These data were also filed under a second study, of T cells of mothers and their children. Per that study: Each 15 ul cDNA reaction used about 1.5 ug RNA; all RNA was used.

The material sequenced was blood. The sequence was obtained from a boy between 2 and 10 years old in good health. V is TRBV6-1 and J is TRBJ2-1; possible D gene TRBD2, 5 bases. CDR3 sequence: CASSEVSAGVASYNEQFF. The DNA of the CDR3 is TGTGCCAGCAGTGAAGTCAGCGCCGGGGTAGCTTCCTACAATGAGCAGTTCTTC.